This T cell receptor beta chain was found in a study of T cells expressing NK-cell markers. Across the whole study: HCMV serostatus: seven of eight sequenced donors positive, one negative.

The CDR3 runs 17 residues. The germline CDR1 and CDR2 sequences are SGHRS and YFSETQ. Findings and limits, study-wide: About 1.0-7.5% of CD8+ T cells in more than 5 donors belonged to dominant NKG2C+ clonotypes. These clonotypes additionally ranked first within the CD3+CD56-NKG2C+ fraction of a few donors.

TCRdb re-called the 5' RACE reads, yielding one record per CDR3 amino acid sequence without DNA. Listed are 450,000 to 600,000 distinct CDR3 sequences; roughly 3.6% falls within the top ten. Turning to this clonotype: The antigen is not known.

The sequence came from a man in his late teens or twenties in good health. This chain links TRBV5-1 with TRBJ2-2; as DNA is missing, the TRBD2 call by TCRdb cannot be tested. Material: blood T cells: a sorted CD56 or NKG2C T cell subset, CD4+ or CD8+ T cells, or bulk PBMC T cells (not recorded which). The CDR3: CASSLAELAGVPGELFF.